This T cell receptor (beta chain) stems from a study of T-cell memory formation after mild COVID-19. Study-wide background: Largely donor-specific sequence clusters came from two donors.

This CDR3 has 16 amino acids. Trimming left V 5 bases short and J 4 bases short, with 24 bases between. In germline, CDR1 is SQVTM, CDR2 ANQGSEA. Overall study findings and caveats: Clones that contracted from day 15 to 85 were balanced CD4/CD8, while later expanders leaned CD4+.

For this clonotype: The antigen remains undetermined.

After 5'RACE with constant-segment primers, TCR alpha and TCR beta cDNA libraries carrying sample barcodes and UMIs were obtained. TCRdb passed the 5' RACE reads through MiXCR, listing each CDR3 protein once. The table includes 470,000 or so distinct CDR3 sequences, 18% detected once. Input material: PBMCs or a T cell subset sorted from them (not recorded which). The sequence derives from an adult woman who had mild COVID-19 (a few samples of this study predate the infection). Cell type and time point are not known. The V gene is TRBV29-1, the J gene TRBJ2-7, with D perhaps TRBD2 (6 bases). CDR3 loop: CSVKVLALTSYYEQYF. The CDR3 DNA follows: TGCAGCGTTAAGGTGCTAGCGCTTACAAGCTATTACGAGCAGTACTTC.